Below are 17 T cell receptor beta chains sequenced from a single sample in a study of response to subunit inactivated influenza vaccine. TCRdb analysed the RT-PCR reads with MiXCR anew, one entry per CDR3 protein. The profile shows hundreds of thousands of distinct CDR3 sequences, approximately 11% of them singletons. These records were also assigned to another study, of T cells expressing NK-cell markers. That investigation notes: The cDNA for TCR beta came from 5'RACE template switching with UMIs.

This specimen consisted of PBMCs from blood, obtained on the day of vaccination. The receptor source for this set is a man aged 45-65 years who received an inactivated influenza vaccine.

This clonotype was counted between two and nine times. The genes are TRBV9 and TRBJ2-5; no clear D gene. The CDR3 extends over 14 amino acids. The V gene lost 4 bases and the J gene lost 5 bases, with 15 bases spanning the gap. The V gene's germline CDR1 is SGDLS and CDR2 YYNGEE. CDR3 loop: CASSPPTPQETQYF. DNA of the CDR3: TGTGCCAGCAGCCCCCCGACACCTCAGGAGACCCAGTACTTC.

This clonotype was seen repeatedly, ten times or more. V and J are TRBV12-3 or TRBV12-4 and TRBJ1-1; 7 bases align to TRBD1. Germline trimming cut 3 bases from V and 1 base from J; bases unmatched to any gene: 11. The CDR3 contains 17 residues. The CDR3: CASSLSPLRQGNTEAFF. The CDR3 coding sequence is TGTGCCAGCAGTTTGTCCCCTTTGCGACAGGGGAACACTGAAGCTTTCTTT.

This chain uses TRBV20-1 with TRBJ2-3; 11 positions agree with TRBD2. Looked up from germline, CDR1 is DFQATT and CDR2 is SNEGSKA (reference sequence). V dropped 5 bases and J dropped 4; count of bases not matched to a gene: 8. The CDR3 runs 15 residues. The CDR3 loop is CSADLAGGSPDTQYF. Here the CDR3 DNA reads TGCAGTGCTGATCTAGCGGGAGGCTCGCCAGATACGCAGTATTTT.

This clonotype has only a few counts. The V and J genes are TRBV30 and TRBJ1-1; D remains unclear. The CDR3 totals 12 residues. Germline V gene data show CDR1 as GTSNPN and CDR2 as SVGIG (reference sequence). Trimming took off 5 bases at V and 3 bases at J, with 10 bases between the two ends. As DNA, the CDR3 is TGTGCCTGGGACAACGGCGACACTGAAGCTTTCTTT. It codes for CAWDNGDTEAFF.

V is TRBV29-1 and J is TRBJ2-1; D gene ambiguous. V was cut by 1 base and J by 8 bases, with 12 bases left in between. Germline V CDR1 and CDR2: SQVTM, ANQGSEA. This CDR3 has 13 residues. CDR3 sequence: CSVEAFGTYEQFF. The CDR3, as DNA: TGCAGCGTTGAAGCGTTTGGCACTTATGAGCAGTTCTTC.

The gene calls are TRBV15 and TRBJ1-1; no clear D gene. CDR1 and CDR2 from the germline V gene are LNHNV and YYDKDF (reference sequence). There are 16 residues in the CDR3. Trimming cost V 0 bases and J 0 bases, with 11 bases left between them. The CDR3 bases are TGTGCCACCAGCAGAGATCATCCTGGGTTGAACACTGAAGCTTTCTTT. The encoded protein is CATSRDHPGLNTEAFF.

This clonotype occurred a few times. The V gene is TRBV28, the J gene TRBJ2-3, with 8 bases lining up with TRBD2. CDR1 MDHEN and CDR2 SYDVKM come from the germline V gene. V shed 2 bases, J shed 14 bases, and the junction held 12 bases outside the gene matches. The CDR3 is made up of 14 amino acids. The CDR3 coding sequence is TGTGCCAGCAGTTTAAACAGCGGGAGAACCCAGCGGTATTTT. Its protein is CASSLNSGRTQRYF. Complete variable domain (other parts from reference TRBV28 and TRBJ2-3): DVKVTQSSRYLVKRTGEKVFLECVQDMDHENMFWYRQDPGLGLRLIYFSYDVKMKEKGDIPEGYSVSREKKERFSLILESASTNQTSMYLCASSLNSGRTQRYFGPGTRLTVL.

This clonotype was seen a handful of times. The rearrangement links TRBV12-3 or TRBV12-4 to TRBJ2-2; TRBD1 is a possible D gene (6 bases). V was cut by 6 bases and J by 4 bases, with 12 bases left in between. This CDR3 contains 14 residues. In DNA form, the CDR3 reads TGTGCCAGCAGGGCGGACAGAATCACCGGGGAGCTGTTTTTT. Its protein product is CASRADRITGELFF.

The gene calls are TRBV5-1 and TRBJ2-7; D unresolved. Germline CDR1 SGHRS, CDR2 YFSETQ. Trimming shortened V by 1 base and J by 2 bases, and 7 bases separated the two germline ends. This CDR3 comprises 13 residues. CDR3 nucleotides: TGCGCCAGCAGCTTGCCAGCTGCCTACGAGCAGTACTTC. Amino acid sequence: CASSLPAAYEQYF.

In its sample, this clonotype was seen a few times. V is TRBV5-1 and J is TRBJ2-2, with 8 nucleotides matching TRBD2. Per the germline V gene, CDR1 is SGHRS and CDR2 is YFSETQ. V lost 6 bases and J lost 7; bases outside the gene matches: 14. There are 16 residues in the CDR3. CDR3 amino acids: CASTATPGGDIGELFF. In DNA form, the CDR3 reads TGCGCCAGCACCGCGACCCCCGGGGGGGATATCGGGGAGCTGTTTTTT. The complete variable domain, with remaining parts taken from reference TRBV5-1 and TRBJ2-2, reads KAGVTQTPRYLIKTRGQQVTLSCSPISGHRSVSWYQQTPGQGLQFLFEYFSETQRNKGNFPGRFSGRQFSNSRSEMNVSTLELGDSALYLCASTATPGGDIGELFFGEGSRLTVL.

The V call is TRBV5-1, the J call TRBJ2-7, with a tentative D call TRBD1 (6 bases). The CDR3 extends over 13 amino acids. From germline, CDR1 is SGHRS and CDR2 YFSETQ. V was clipped by 0 bases and J by 5 bases, with 9 bases between them. CDR3 bases: TGCGCCAGCAGCTTGGATACAGGGAACGAGCAGTACTTC. Protein sequence: CASSLDTGNEQYF.

V is TRBV3-1 and J is TRBJ2-1; D is unresolved. CDR1 LGHDT and CDR2 YNNKEL come from the germline V gene (reference sequence). V was cut by 1 base and J by 5 bases, with 9 bases left in between. CDR3 size: 14 residues. CDR3 residues: CASSQVDGNNEQFF. The CDR3 DNA sequence: TGTGCCAGCAGCCAAGTGGACGGCAACAATGAGCAGTTCTTC.

V and J are TRBV10-3 and TRBJ2-3, with 12 bases matching TRBD1. Germline CDR1 ENHRY, CDR2 SYGVKD. V was clipped by 6 bases and J by 5 bases; unmatched bases: 3. There are 14 residues in the CDR3. As DNA, the CDR3 is TGTGCCATCAGGGGACAGGGGGCCGGAGATACGCAGTATTTT. This encodes CAIRGQGAGDTQYF.

This clonotype occurred a few times. V gene TRBV12-3 or TRBV12-4 combines with J gene TRBJ2-7; 7 bases fit TRBD1. This CDR3 comprises 14 residues. V trimming: 0 bases; J trimming: 5 bases; junction bases outside the gene matches: 4. The CDR3 protein is CASSLATGPDEQYF. CDR3 sequence (DNA): TGTGCCAGCAGTTTAGCGACAGGGCCAGACGAGCAGTACTTC.

CDR3: CASSVGSSSYNEQFF. CDR3 in DNA: TGTGCCAGCAGCGTAGGCAGTAGCTCCTACAATGAGCAGTTCTTC. This chain uses TRBV9 with TRBJ2-1, with unresolved D. The germline V and J ends were trimmed by 0 bases and 0 bases, with 7 bases remaining between them. The CDR3 has 15 residues. The germline CDR1 and CDR2 sequences are SGDLS and YYNGEE.

The chain has TRBV6-2 or TRBV6-3 and TRBJ2-2, with D maybe TRBD2 (6 bases). Germline V gives CDR1 MNHEY, CDR2 SVGEGT. Trimming stripped 6 bases from V and 4 bases from J, with 9 bases between. The CDR3 is made up of 13 amino acids. Here the CDR3 reads CASRLSGTGELFF. The CDR3 region has the DNA TGTGCCAGCAGACTTAGCGGCACCGGGGAGCTGTTTTTT.

Here the CDR3 DNA reads TGCGCCAGCAGCCAAGGAGCCAGGACTAGCGGGGGGAAAGAGACCCAGTACTTC. It specifies CASSQGARTSGGKETQYF. The chain employs TRBV4-1 and TRBJ2-5; TRBD2 agrees at 14 bases. CDR1 MGHRA and CDR2 YSYEKL come from the germline V gene. The CDR3 length is 18 residues. V trimming: 1 base; J trimming: 3 bases; junction bases outside the gene matches: 7.